A single sample is the source of the 25 T cell receptor beta chains below, sequenced in a study of blood T cell repertoires in COVID-19. Profiled with immunoSEQ multiplex PCR; TCRdb holds only in-frame clones, not every one. The data hold 150,000 to 200,000 clones, with around four fifths observed a single time. Material: PBMCs or T cells enriched from blood (not recorded which). The origin of the receptors is a woman in her sixties who had recovered from COVID-19.

The gene calls are TRBV11-2 and TRBJ2-1; a weak D match, TRBD2 (5 bases). This CDR3 contains 15 residues. V lost 1 base and J lost 4, with 11 bases in between. Germline CDR1 and CDR2: SGHAT and FQNNGV. CDR3 in DNA: TGTGCCAGCAGCTTAGTCCTAGCTGAATACAATGAGCAGTTCTTC. It yields the protein CASSLVLAEYNEQFF.

V and J are TRBV19 and TRBJ1-2; D perhaps matches TRBD1 (6 bases). The CDR3 is 13 residues long. Germline CDR1 reads LNHDA; CDR2 reads SQIVND (reference sequence). Trimming pared 5 bases from V and 3 bases from J, leaving 10 bases between. Here the CDR3 DNA reads TGTGCCAGTAGTGTTGCAGGGGACTATGGCTACACCTTC. Amino acids: CASSVAGDYGYTF.

This clone is classed as large (0.1 to 1%). V and J are TRBV2 and TRBJ1-2; D is uncertain. Germline-derived CDR1 and CDR2 are SNHLY and FYNNEI. V shed 5 bases and J shed 8 bases, with 12 bases lying between them. The CDR3 is 12 amino acids. The chain's CDR3 is CASSYEAGGYTF. The CDR3 DNA is TGTGCCAGCAGTTACGAGGCCGGGGGCTACACCTTC.

The chain is built from TRBV6-1 and TRBJ2-1, with a possible D match to TRBD2 (6 bases). V lost 2 bases, J lost 10 bases, and 18 bases lay in between. This CDR3 region has 15 residues. Germline CDR1 and CDR2: MNHNS and SASEGT. DNA of the CDR3: TGTGCCAGCAGTGAACGGGGGACGGTGCTTCGGGAGCAGTTCTTC. Amino acid sequence: CASSERGTVLREQFF.

The rearrangement links TRBV23-1 to TRBJ1-2, with TRBD1 identical over 8 bases. TRBV23-1 is assigned to the ORF class and has an uncertain function. With V trimmed by 11 bases and J by 1 base, 6 bases remained unmatched. CDR3 length: 13 residues. The CDR3 sequence is CAGRQGRNYGYTF. CDR3 DNA sequence: TGCGCCGGACGACAGGGGCGTAACTATGGCTACACCTTC.

The chain couples TRBV4-1 to TRBJ1-2; 7 bases map to TRBD1. The J segment lost 5 bases and the V segment lost 2 bases, leaving 8 bases of the junction unmatched. CDR3 length equals 15 residues. The V gene's germline CDR1 is MGHRA and CDR2 YSYEKL. The CDR3 protein is CASSQSLGTEYGYTF. CDR3 sequence (DNA): TGCGCCAGCAGCCAATCTCTCGGGACAGAATATGGCTACACCTTC.

The chain has TRBV9 and TRBJ2-3; D call uncertain. Germline CDR1 reads SGDLS; CDR2 reads YYNGEE. The V end was cut by 0 bases, the J end by 2 bases, with 10 bases between. The CDR3 consists of 15 residues. The CDR3 sequence is CASSVVSRSTDTQYF. The DNA of the CDR3 is TGTGCCAGCAGCGTAGTCTCTCGGTCCACAGATACGCAGTATTTT. Drawing the rest from reference TRBV9 and TRBJ2-3, the complete variable domain is DSGVTQTPKHLITATGQRVTLRCSPRSGDLSVYWYQQSLDQGLQFLIQYYNGEERAKGNILERFSAQQFPDLHSELNLSSLELGDSALYFCASSVVSRSTDTQYFGPGTRLTVL.

This rearrangement joins TRBV6-5 to TRBJ1-1; D not certain. Germline CDR1 MNHEY, CDR2 SVGAGI. CDR3 size: 15 residues. The CDR3 protein is CHHSAGLTVNTEAFF. In DNA form, the CDR3 reads TGTCACCACTCTGCCGGGTTGACGGTGAACACTGAAGCTTTCTTT.

This clone showed up just once. The V and J genes are TRBV2 and TRBJ2-3; 14 nucleotides align to TRBD2. The CDR3 consists of 15 residues. Germline V gives CDR1 SNHLY, CDR2 FYNNEI. V dropped 6 bases and J dropped 5; count of bases not matched to a gene: 4. DNA for the CDR3: TGTGCCAGCAGCGGACTAGCGGGGGGATTAGATACGCAGTATTTT. This translates into CASSGLAGGLDTQYF.

The V call is TRBV3-1 (or the pseudogene TRBV3-2), the J call TRBJ2-2; 11 bases agree with TRBD2. V was clipped by 5 bases and J by 0 bases; unmatched bases: 2. The CDR3 sequence is 16 residues long. Germline V gene sequence: CDR1 LGHDT, CDR2 YNNKEL (reference sequence). CDR3 amino acids: CASSDSGGANTGELFF. In DNA form, the CDR3 reads TGTGCCAGCAGCGATAGCGGGGGGGCGAACACCGGGGAGCTGTTTTTT.

The chain recombines TRBV5-8 with TRBJ2-3; the D gene is possibly TRBD2 (6 bases). V was pared by 3 bases and J by 0 bases, with 17 bases between. There are 17 residues in the CDR3. Germline V gene lookup returns CDR1 SGHTS and CDR2 YDEGEE. The CDR3, as DNA: TGTGCCAGCAGCTCGGGGGTAGGAGGGATAAGCACAGATACGCAGTATTTT. Translation gives CASSSGVGGISTDTQYF.

The V and J genes are TRBV4-1 and TRBJ2-1; 9 nucleotides align to TRBD1. The CDR3 has 14 amino acids. With 8 bases clipped from V and 9 bases from J, the junction kept 11 bases outside the gene matches. Germline CDR1 and CDR2: MGHRA and YSYEKL. The CDR3 DNA follows: TGCGCCAGCGGGGACAGGGCTAGGGATGGTGAGCAGTTCTTC. It translates to CASGDRARDGEQFF.

This chain uses TRBV2 with TRBJ1-5, with a possible D match to TRBD1 (5 bases). CDR3 length equals 13 residues. Germline V gives CDR1 SNHLY, CDR2 FYNNEI. Trimming stripped 5 bases from V and 6 bases from J, with 11 bases between. CDR3 in amino acids: CASSPQGSQPQHF. DNA of the CDR3: TGTGCCAGCAGTCCCCAGGGAAGTCAGCCCCAGCATTTT.

The chain links TRBV7-8 to TRBJ2-7; D might be TRBD1 (6 bases). The germline V gene encodes CDR1 SGHVS and CDR2 FQNEAQ. There are 15 residues in the CDR3. V was shortened by 1 base and J by 6 bases, with 16 bases between the two germline ends. Written as DNA, the CDR3 is TGTGCCAGCAGCTTAGGAGAGGGGGAAGGAGGCGAGCAGTACTTC. Encoded protein: CASSLGEGEGGEQYF.

The V call is TRBV28, the J call TRBJ2-1; 7 bases line up with TRBD2. Germline loops: CDR1 MDHEN, CDR2 SYDVKM. The V segment lost 2 bases and the J segment 8 bases; nucleotides outside the gene matches: 9. The CDR3 has 15 residues. In nucleotides, the CDR3 is TGTGCCAGCAGTTTAAACGCGGGAGCGGCCCATGAGCAGTTCTTC. Its protein product is CASSLNAGAAHEQFF.

The chain has TRBV14 and TRBJ2-1, with TRBD2 identical over 11 bases. The V segment lost 5 bases and the J segment 0 bases; nucleotides outside the gene matches: 15. The CDR3 spans 20 residues. Germline V gene lookup returns CDR1 SGHDN and CDR2 FVKESK. CDR3 DNA: TGTGCCAGCAGCAATCCTCTAGCGGGAGGAGTTTTTGGCTCCTACAATGAGCAGTTCTTC. It encodes CASSNPLAGGVFGSYNEQFF.

This chain joins TRBV9 and TRBJ1-2; 8 nucleotides line up with TRBD1. CDR1 SGDLS and CDR2 YYNGEE come from the germline V gene. The ends lost 0 bases at V and 8 bases at J; junction bases unmatched: 6. The CDR3 is 14 amino acids. The CDR3 is CASSVGPTGEGYTF. The CDR3, as DNA: TGTGCCAGCAGCGTAGGACCGACAGGGGAAGGCTACACCTTC.

The chain couples TRBV29-1 to TRBJ2-1, with D possibly matching TRBD2 (6 bases). Trimming removed 8 bases from V and 14 bases from J, with 19 bases in between. The CDR3 sequence is 11 residues long. Germline CDR1 reads SQVTM; CDR2 reads ANQGSEA. Here the CDR3 reads CSPQVGGTKFF. Written as DNA, the CDR3 is TGCAGCCCCCAAGTAGGAGGGACCAAGTTCTTC.

The chain combines TRBV2 with TRBJ2-3, with D unclear. V lost 1 base, J lost 0 bases, and 11 bases lay in between. The CDR3 runs 16 residues. Germline V gene lookup returns CDR1 SNHLY and CDR2 FYNNEI. CDR3 nucleotides: TGTGCCAGCAGTGAAGGGCCGTGGCCCAGCACAGATACGCAGTATTTT. It translates to CASSEGPWPSTDTQYF. Together with reference TRBV2 and TRBJ2-3, the CDR3 gives the full variable domain: EPEVTQTPSHQVTQMGQEVILRCVPISNHLYFYWYRQILGQKVEFLVSFYNNEISEKSEIFDDQFSVERPDGSNFTLKIRSTKLEDSAMYFCASSEGPWPSTDTQYFGPGTRLTVL.

The chain is built from TRBV2 and TRBJ2-5; 9 nucleotides line up with TRBD2. V shed 6 bases, J shed 5 bases, and the junction held 10 bases outside the gene matches. The germline V gene encodes CDR1 SNHLY and CDR2 FYNNEI. The CDR3 spans 15 residues. The CDR3 coding sequence is TGTGCCAGCAGGCCCCGTGCGGGGGGGCCGGAGACCCAGTACTTC. Translating gives CASRPRAGGPETQYF.

This clone was seen a few times. This chain links TRBV28 with TRBJ1-1; D remains ambiguous. V was shortened by 7 bases and J by 3 bases, with 27 bases between the two germline ends. This CDR3 has 18 residues. Germline V gene sequence: CDR1 MDHEN, CDR2 SYDVKM. CDR3 nucleotides: TGTGCCAGCATTCCCTCGAGCGGGGAGGGTCCGTCGGACACTGAAGCTTTCTTT. Translation gives CASIPSSGEGPSDTEAFF.

This rearrangement joins TRBV2 to TRBJ1-1; D remains ambiguous. Germline V lookup: CDR1 SNHLY, CDR2 FYNNEI. The germline V and J ends were trimmed by 3 bases and 0 bases, with 5 bases remaining between them. This CDR3 comprises 13 residues. CDR3 DNA sequence: TGTGCCAGCAGTGACAACATGAACACTGAAGCTTTCTTT. Translated: CASSDNMNTEAFF.

This chain links TRBV10-2 with TRBJ1-2; D might be TRBD1 (6 bases). This CDR3 is 14 amino acids long. The germline CDR1 and CDR2 sequences are WSHSY and SAAADI. V was clipped by 2 bases and J by 2 bases, with 9 bases between them. CDR3 loop: CASSEAGENYGYTF. DNA for the CDR3: TGCGCCAGCAGTGAGGCAGGGGAAAACTATGGCTACACCTTC.

The chain links TRBV5-6 to TRBJ1-3; 7 positions match TRBD1. The V segment lost 0 bases and the J segment 7 bases; nucleotides outside the gene matches: 7. The CDR3 extends over 15 amino acids. Germline assignment: CDR1 SGHDT and CDR2 YYEEEE. The CDR3 region is CASSLDGGRGNTIYF. CDR3 DNA: TGTGCCAGCAGCTTGGACGGGGGCAGGGGGAACACCATATATTTT. The complete variable domain, with remaining parts taken from reference TRBV5-6 and TRBJ1-3, reads DAGVTQSPTHLIKTRGQQVTLRCSPKSGHDTVSWYQQALGQGPQFIFQYYEEEERQRGNFPDRFSGHQFPNYSSELNVNALLLGDSALYLCASSLDGGRGNTIYFGEGSWLTVV.

The V gene is TRBV18, the J gene TRBJ2-7, with D perhaps matching TRBD1 (6 bases). Trimming stripped 4 bases from V and 5 bases from J, with 15 bases between. Germline V gene sequence: CDR1 KGHSH, CDR2 LQKENI. This CDR3 spans 14 amino acids. DNA for the CDR3: TGTGCCAGCTCACTGGAAGGGGGTGGCGACGAGCAGTACTTC. Amino acids: CASSLEGGGDEQYF.